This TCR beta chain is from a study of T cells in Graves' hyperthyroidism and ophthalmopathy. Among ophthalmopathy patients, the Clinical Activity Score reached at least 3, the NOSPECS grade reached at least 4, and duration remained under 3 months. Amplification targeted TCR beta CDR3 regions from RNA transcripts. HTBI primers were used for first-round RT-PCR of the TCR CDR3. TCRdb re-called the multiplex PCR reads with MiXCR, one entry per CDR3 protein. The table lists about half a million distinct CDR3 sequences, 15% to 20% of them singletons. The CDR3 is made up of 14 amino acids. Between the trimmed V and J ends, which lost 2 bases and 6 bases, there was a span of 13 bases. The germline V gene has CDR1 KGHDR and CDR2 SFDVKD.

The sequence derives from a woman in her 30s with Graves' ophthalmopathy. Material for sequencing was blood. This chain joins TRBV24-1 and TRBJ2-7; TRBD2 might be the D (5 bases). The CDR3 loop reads CATSDWTLCGEQYF. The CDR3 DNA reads TGTGCCACCAGTGATTGGACTTTATGCGGCGAGCAGTACTTC.